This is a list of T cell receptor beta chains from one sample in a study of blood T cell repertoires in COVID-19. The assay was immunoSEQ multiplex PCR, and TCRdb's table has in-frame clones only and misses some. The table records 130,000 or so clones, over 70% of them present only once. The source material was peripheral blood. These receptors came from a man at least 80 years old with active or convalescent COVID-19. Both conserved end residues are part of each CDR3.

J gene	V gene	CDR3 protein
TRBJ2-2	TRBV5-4	CASSLEPGQANTGELFF
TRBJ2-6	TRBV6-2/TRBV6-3	CASSYADRGVGANVLTF
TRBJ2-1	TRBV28	CASSFLGEGSYNEQFF
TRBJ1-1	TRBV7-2	CASSLFVLTEAFF
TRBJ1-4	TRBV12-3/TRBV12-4	CASSTTFNEKLFF
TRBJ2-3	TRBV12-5	CASGLRGDTQYF
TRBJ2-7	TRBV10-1	CASKGSGDIYEQYF
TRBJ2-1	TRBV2	CASSDGGRLSNEQFF
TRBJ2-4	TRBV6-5	CASSYGADSNIQYF
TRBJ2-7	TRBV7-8	CASSIGTDEQYF
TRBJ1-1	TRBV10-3	CAGGSDTEAFF
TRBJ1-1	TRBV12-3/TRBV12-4	CASSPTGNTEAFF
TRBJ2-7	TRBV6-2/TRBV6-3	CASSYSETTSSYEQYF
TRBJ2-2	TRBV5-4	CASSLGGQGWTGELFF
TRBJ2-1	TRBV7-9	CASSPGLINEQFF
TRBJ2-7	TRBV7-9	CASTPRTGLYEQYF
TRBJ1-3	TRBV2	CASNFPGTGALSSGNTIYF
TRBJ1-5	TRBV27	CASITRPEPGQGYFWSNQPQHF
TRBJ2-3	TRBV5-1	CASSPVPGLAGGSEDTQYF
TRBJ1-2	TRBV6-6	CASSFTGEIGYTF
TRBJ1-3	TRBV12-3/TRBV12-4	CASSLSSGNTIYF
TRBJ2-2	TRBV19	CAKSRGFTGELFF
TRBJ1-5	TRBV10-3	CATQGTSNQPQHF
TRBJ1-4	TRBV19	CASSISGKLFF
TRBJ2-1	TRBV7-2	CASRERVRYNEQFF
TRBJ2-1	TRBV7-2	CASSSQGGSDEQFF
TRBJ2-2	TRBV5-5	CASSLAGGAGGELFF
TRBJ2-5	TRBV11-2	CASSPDRPQETQYF
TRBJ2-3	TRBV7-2	CASSYRSGLEAPQYF
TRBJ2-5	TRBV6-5	CASSYLTKQETQYF
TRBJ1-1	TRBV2	CASSPRGINTEAFF
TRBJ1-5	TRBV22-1	CPGSAEAPRQNSNQPQHF
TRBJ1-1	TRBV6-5	CASTKGQGAAFF
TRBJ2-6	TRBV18	CASSPGTGTSGANVLTF
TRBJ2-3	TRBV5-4	CASSLDSGTSGTDTQYF
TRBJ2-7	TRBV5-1	CASRLIPSSYEQYF
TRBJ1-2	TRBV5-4	CASSPRDDYGYTF
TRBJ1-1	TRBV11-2	CASSYYRAGDTEAFF
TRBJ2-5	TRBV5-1	CASSGGAAETQYF
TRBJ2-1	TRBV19	CASSTRVFEQFF
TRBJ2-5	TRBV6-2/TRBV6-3	CASSRRLAGGETQYF
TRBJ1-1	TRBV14	CASSPSHWEGNTEAFF
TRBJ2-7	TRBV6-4	CASSDSYGLAGAINSYEQYF
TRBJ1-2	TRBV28	CASSRGGGANYGYTF
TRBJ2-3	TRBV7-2	CASSSSSTSSTDTQYF
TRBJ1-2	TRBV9	CASSEAGLNYGYTF
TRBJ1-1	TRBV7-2	CASSPSRGGWTEAFF
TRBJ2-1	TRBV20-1	CSASAPYNEQFF
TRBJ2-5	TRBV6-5	CASRGAGSETQYF
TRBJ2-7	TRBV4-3	CASSQDPPISYEQYF
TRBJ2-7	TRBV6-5	CASSYDPQGPYEQYF
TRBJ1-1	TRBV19	CASSTRTGGNTEAFF
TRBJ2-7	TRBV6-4	CASSDSSGVFSYEQYF